This T cell receptor beta chain was captured in a study of blood T cell repertoires in COVID-19. Study information: Samples representing acute and convalescent COVID-19 were sourced from the United States, Italy and Spain. Sources were T cells, B-cell-depleted T cells, or PBMCs; the material itself was cDNA or gDNA.

The V gene's germline CDR1 is MNHEY and CDR2 SVGAGI. This CDR3 spans 14 amino acids. The junction had 7 bases not matched to a gene; V was cut back by 7 bases and J by 2 bases. Libraries were prepared by immunoSEQ multiplex PCR; TCRdb keeps only in-frame clonotypes and omits some of them. The sample contains about 89,000 clones, approximately 88% of which appear only once. Specimen: peripheral blood. This sequence joins TRBV6-5 and TRBJ1-2, with 7 positions matching TRBD1. The receptor was isolated from a man aged 55 to 70 with acute or convalescent COVID-19. The CDR3 nucleotides are TGTGCCAGCAAAACTGGACAGGTGAACTATGGCTACACCTTC. It encodes CASKTGQVNYGYTF.